This T cell receptor beta chain came from a study of molecular identifiers for immune sequencing clone quantification. In the study overall: In replicates, RNA from 20,000 or 100,000 naive CD8 cells was split five ways, four sequenced. Study conclusions and caveats: Whereas naive cells kept under 1% of molecules in clones above 20 RNA copies, such clones held over 98% in effectors.

This clonotype was detected many times. No antigen is known for it. The CDR3 runs to 13 residues. With V trimmed by 5 bases and J by 2 bases, 1 base remained unmatched. MiXCR, applied by TCRdb to the PCR reads, yields one record per CDR3 protein. The sample records approximately 680,000 distinct CDR3 sequences, 25% being singletons. The receptor comes from a human donor in good health. Some libraries in this study had Jurkat cell RNA spiked in. V gene TRBV12-3 or TRBV12-4 combines with J gene TRBJ1-2, with 8 bases identical to TRBD1. Sequencing was carried out using naive CD8+ T cells from blood, with Jurkat cell RNA spiked in. Indicated subset: FACS-sorted CD8+CD4-CCR7+CD45RA+ naive T cells. The CDR3 region is CASSGDRNYGYTF. The CDR3, as DNA: TGTGCCAGCAGTGGGGACAGGAACTATGGCTACACCTTC.